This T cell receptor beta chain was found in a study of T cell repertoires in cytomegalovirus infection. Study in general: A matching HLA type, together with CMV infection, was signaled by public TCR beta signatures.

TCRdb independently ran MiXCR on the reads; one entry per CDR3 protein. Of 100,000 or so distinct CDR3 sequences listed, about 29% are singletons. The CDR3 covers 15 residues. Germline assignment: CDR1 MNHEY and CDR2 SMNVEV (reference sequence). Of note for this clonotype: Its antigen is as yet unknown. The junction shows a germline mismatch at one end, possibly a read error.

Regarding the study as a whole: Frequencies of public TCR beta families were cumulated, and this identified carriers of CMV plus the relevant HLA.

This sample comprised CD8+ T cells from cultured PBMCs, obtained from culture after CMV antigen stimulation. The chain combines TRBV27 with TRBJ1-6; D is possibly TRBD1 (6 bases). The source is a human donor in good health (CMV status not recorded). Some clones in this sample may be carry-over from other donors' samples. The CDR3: CASSTLGGLNSPHHF. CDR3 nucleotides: TGTGCCAGCAGTACTTTGGGGGGGCTTAATTCACCCCACCACTTT.